Presented here are 2 T cell receptor beta chains from one specimen sequenced in a study of blood T cells in healthy people across ages. A second PCR of 7 to 11 cycles used a sample-barcoded 5' primer and a J-beta primer mix. Each CDR3 protein is one row after TCRdb ran MiXCR on the 5' RACE reads. The sample yields fewer than 2,000,000 distinct CDR3 sequences, 30% to 35% seen once. Material: blood. These receptors were obtained from a woman in her 30s in good health.

Remarks on this clonotype: Given a much more abundant clone one base away, this may be a read error. The chain joins TRBV29-1 to TRBJ2-1; 12 bases align to TRBD2. The CDR3 contains 15 residues. CDR1 and CDR2 (germline): SQVTM, ANQGSEA. Here the CDR3 DNA reads TGCAGCATTGAAGTGCTAGCGGGAGGGCAGGATGAGCAGTTCTTC. This translates into CSIEVLAGGQDEQFF.

This chain links TRBV5-1 with TRBJ2-7; D not resolved. Germline CDR1 SGHRS, CDR2 YFSETQ. Trimming shortened V by 3 bases and J by 0 bases, and 10 bases separated the two germline ends. CDR3 length: 14 amino acids. In DNA form, the CDR3 reads TGCGCCAGCAGCTCCCTTCTTGACTCCTACGAGCAGTACTTC. As protein: CASSSLLDSYEQYF.